The 21 T cell receptor beta chains below were found in one sample sequenced in a study of CD8 T cells in ankylosing spondylitis. TCRdb re-derived calls from the 5' RACE reads in MiXCR, one entry per CDR3 protein. The data show 150,000 to 200,000 distinct CDR3 sequences, approximately 13% seen once. The sequenced sample consisted of blood, either unsorted or a sorted T cell fraction (not recorded which). These receptor sequences come from a female donor with ankylosing spondylitis or in good health (not recorded which).

This clonotype has at least ten counts. The chain links TRBV6-2 or TRBV6-3 to TRBJ2-2; TRBD2 matches at 13 bases. V lost 5 bases to trimming and J lost 1 base; unmatched junction nucleotides: 7. Germline assignment: CDR1 MNHEY and CDR2 SVGEGT. CDR3 length: 18 residues. CDR3 in amino acids: CASSRYRTSGRNTGELFF. CDR3 in DNA: TGTGCCAGCAGTCGATACCGGACTAGCGGGAGGAACACCGGGGAGCTGTTTTTT.

This clonotype appeared a single time. This chain uses TRBV5-6 with TRBJ2-1, with unresolved D. Germline V lookup: CDR1 SGHDT, CDR2 YYEEEE. CDR3 length: 17 residues. V lost 0 bases and J lost 9, with 22 bases in between. The CDR3 reads CASSLGMGSPSVGEQFF. The CDR3 DNA reads TGTGCCAGCAGCTTGGGGATGGGCTCTCCCAGTGTGGGTGAGCAGTTCTTC.

This clonotype was found many times. V gene TRBV12-3 or TRBV12-4 combines with J gene TRBJ1-2; D not certain. V lost 4 bases and J 4 bases, leaving 7 bases between the germline ends. This CDR3 has 12 residues. Written as DNA, the CDR3 is TGTGCCAGCAGTTCGACGGCCTATGGCTACACCTTC. Residues: CASSSTAYGYTF.

With regard to this clonotype: A much more abundant neighbour one base away suggests this may be a read error. The rearrangement joins TRBV24-1 to TRBJ1-5; TRBD1 matches 9 bases. The V segment lost 3 bases and the J segment 3 bases; nucleotides outside the gene matches: 11. The germline gives CDR1 KGHDR, CDR2 SFDVKD. CDR3 size: 18 residues. CDR3 residues: CATSDAPGQGYNNQPQHF. The CDR3 DNA is TGTGCCACCAGTGATGCCCCGGGACAGGGCTATAACAATCAGCCCCAGCATTTT.

The table lists this clonotype with a few counts. The chain recombines TRBV9 with TRBJ2-2; 9 nucleotides agree with TRBD1. V dropped 2 bases and J dropped 4; count of bases not matched to a gene: 6. The CDR3 sequence is 16 residues long. Germline loops: CDR1 SGDLS, CDR2 YYNGEE. The CDR3 spells CASSVAGTGITGELFF. Written as DNA, the CDR3 is TGTGCCAGCAGCGTCGCCGGGACAGGGATCACCGGGGAGCTGTTTTTT.

This clonotype has at least ten counts. The chain links TRBV12-3 or TRBV12-4 to TRBJ2-3; no definite D call. The CDR3 extends over 14 amino acids. With 8 bases removed from V and 0 bases from J, the gap between germline ends came to 12 bases. DNA for the CDR3: TGTGCCAGCCGCCGGGTGGGGAGCACAGATACGCAGTATTTT. Translated, it gives CASRRVGSTDTQYF.

V usage is TRBV29-1 and J usage is TRBJ2-5, with D perhaps TRBD1 or TRBD2 (5 bases each). The germline V and J ends were trimmed by 7 bases and 3 bases, with 12 bases remaining between them. This CDR3 has 12 residues. From germline, CDR1 is SQVTM and CDR2 ANQGSEA. The CDR3 is CSGRRGEETQYF. DNA of the CDR3: TGCAGCGGACGTCGAGGGGAAGAGACCCAGTACTTC.

The sample holds many counts of this clonotype. V and J are TRBV5-1 and TRBJ1-1, with D unclear. The V gene's germline CDR1 is SGHRS and CDR2 YFSETQ. CDR3 length equals 14 residues. Trimming took 4 bases from V and 5 from J, leaving 15 bases between them. The CDR3 protein is CASSVRGGETEAFF. Here the CDR3 DNA reads TGCGCCAGCAGCGTCCGGGGAGGCGAAACTGAAGCTTTCTTT.

This clonotype was recorded at least ten times. This chain uses TRBV20-1 with TRBJ1-5; weak D call: TRBD1 (5 bases). Trimming shortened V by 3 bases and J by 7 bases, and 16 bases separated the two germline ends. The CDR3 contains 14 residues. Germline V gene lookup returns CDR1 DFQATT and CDR2 SNEGSKA (reference sequence). The CDR3, as DNA: TGCAGTGCTAGTGAACAGGTCCCGAGGCAGCCCCAGCATTTT. Its translation: CSASEQVPRQPQHF.

This clonotype was observed at least ten times. The chain is built from TRBV6-1 and TRBJ1-1; no clear D gene. The V gene's germline CDR1 is MNHNS and CDR2 SASEGT. The CDR3 contains 12 residues. V was shortened by 5 bases and J by 5 bases, with 9 bases between the two germline ends. This chain's CDR3 is CASSRLKTEAFF. The CDR3 nucleotides read TGTGCCAGCAGTCGACTTAAAACTGAAGCTTTCTTT.

In its sample, this clonotype was seen many times. The chain uses TRBV20-1 and TRBJ2-1, with TRBD2 matching 8 bases. From germline, CDR1 is DFQATT and CDR2 SNEGSKA (reference sequence). The V gene end was trimmed by 2 bases and the J gene end by 0 bases; junction bases not matched to a gene: 3. The CDR3 consists of 15 residues. CDR3 nucleotides: TGCAGTGCTAGACCCCTAGCGGGCTCCTACAATGAGCAGTTCTTC. Residues: CSARPLAGSYNEQFF.

This sequence joins TRBV5-1 and TRBJ2-7, with TRBD2 matching 7 bases. Germline CDR1 and CDR2: SGHRS and YFSETQ. CDR3 length: 14 amino acids. After removal of 3 bases from V and 3 bases from J, the junction contained 6 bases not matched to a gene. The CDR3 DNA reads TGCGCCAGCAGCTCCTGGACTAGAAGCTACGAGCAGTACTTC. This gives the protein CASSSWTRSYEQYF.

There are a few counts of this clonotype. This rearrangement joins TRBV7-2 to TRBJ2-1; 11 bases map to TRBD1. In germline, CDR1 is SGHTA, CDR2 FQGNSA. Trimming removed 0 bases from V and 7 bases from J; junction bases left unmatched: 5. This CDR3 region has 16 residues. CDR3 amino acids: CASSLAGQGVWNEQFF. The CDR3 DNA follows: TGTGCCAGCAGCTTAGCGGGACAGGGGGTGTGGAATGAGCAGTTCTTC.

In this sample, this clonotype turned up many times. The chain uses TRBV12-3 or TRBV12-4 and TRBJ2-3, with D perhaps being TRBD1 or TRBD2 (5 bases each). V shed 2 bases and J shed 6 bases, with 9 bases lying between them. This CDR3 has 13 residues. The CDR3 region has the DNA TGTGCCAGCAGTTTACGGGACCGGGATACGCAGTATTTT. This encodes CASSLRDRDTQYF.

This clonotype has a count of ten or more. V is TRBV29-1 and J is TRBJ2-1; D gene ambiguous. With 4 bases removed from V and 6 bases from J, the gap between germline ends came to 10 bases. This CDR3 has 12 residues. Germline loops: CDR1 SQVTM, CDR2 ANQGSEA. CDR3 protein: CSVVLGPNEQFF. In DNA, the CDR3 is TGCAGCGTTGTTCTGGGTCCCAATGAGCAGTTCTTC.

Points on this clonotype: This may be a read error: a much more frequent sequence differs by one nucleotide. The chain has TRBV7-8 and TRBJ1-4; TRBD1 aligns across 7 bases. The CDR3 contains 13 residues. The V gene's germline CDR1 is SGHVS and CDR2 FQNEAQ. The CDR3: CANSLTNRGGLFF. DNA for the CDR3: TGTGCCAACAGCTTAACTAACAGGGGTGGGCTGTTTTTT.

This clonotype was seen many times. The gene calls are TRBV5-1 and TRBJ2-1; 10 bases map to TRBD1. Germline-derived CDR1 and CDR2 are SGHRS and YFSETQ. The CDR3 consists of 14 residues. V lost 5 bases to trimming and J lost 9 bases; unmatched junction nucleotides: 8. CDR3 sequence (DNA): TGCGCCAGCAGTACGGGACAGGGGATCAGTGAGCAGTTCTTC. Translation: CASSTGQGISEQFF.

This clonotype was detected ten times or more. This chain uses TRBV12-3 or TRBV12-4 with TRBJ1-4, with D uncertain. This CDR3 has 16 residues. V lost 1 base to trimming and J lost 3 bases, with 12 bases between them. The CDR3 region is CASSLESLWANEKLFF. CDR3 DNA: TGTGCCAGCAGTTTAGAATCCCTCTGGGCTAATGAAAAACTGTTTTTT.

This clonotype was recorded at least ten times. Here the CDR3 reads CASSAWEYPNTEAFF. The CDR3 coding sequence is TGTGCCAGCAGTGCGTGGGAGTACCCGAACACTGAAGCTTTCTTT. The chain employs TRBV6-1 and TRBJ1-1; D gene uncertain. This CDR3 contains 15 residues. Germline V lookup: CDR1 MNHNS, CDR2 SASEGT. The germline V and J ends were trimmed by 4 bases and 1 base, with 13 bases remaining between them.

This clonotype has more than one count but fewer than ten. The chain has TRBV12-3 or TRBV12-4 and TRBJ2-1; TRBD2 is a possible D gene (6 bases). There are 16 residues in the CDR3. V lost 6 bases and J lost 5, with 20 bases in between. CDR3: CASRNRGSQRNNEQFF. The CDR3 coding sequence is TGTGCCAGCAGAAACCGGGGGTCCCAGAGAAACAATGAGCAGTTCTTC.

A few counts support this clonotype. V gene TRBV5-1 combines with J gene TRBJ2-1; D is ambiguous. The CDR3 totals 14 residues. Germline V gene data show CDR1 as SGHRS and CDR2 as YFSETQ. Trimming removed 0 bases from V and 2 bases from J, with 6 bases in between. The CDR3 DNA follows: TGCGCCAGCAGCTTGGCGGCGGCCTACAATGAGCAGTTCTTC. Its translation: CASSLAAAYNEQFF.